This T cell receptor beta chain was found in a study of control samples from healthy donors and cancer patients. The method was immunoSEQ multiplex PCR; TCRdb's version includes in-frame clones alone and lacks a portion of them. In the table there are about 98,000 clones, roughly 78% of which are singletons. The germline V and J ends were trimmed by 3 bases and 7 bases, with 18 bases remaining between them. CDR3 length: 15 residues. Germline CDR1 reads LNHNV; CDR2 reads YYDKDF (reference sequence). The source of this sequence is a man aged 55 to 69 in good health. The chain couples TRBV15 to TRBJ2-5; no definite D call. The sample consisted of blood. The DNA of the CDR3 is TGTGCCACCAGCAGCGGTCGGCAGCCCCTCGGGACCCAGTACTTC. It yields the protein CATSSGRQPLGTQYF.